This TCR beta chain was retrieved from a study of low-dose radiotherapy and immunotherapy resistance in tumors. Time point: before trial treatment. The CDR3 loop spans 15 amino acids. V was clipped by 4 bases and J by 1 base; unmatched bases: 4. Germline V lookup: CDR1 MDHEN, CDR2 SYDVKM. TRAV- and TRBV-specific primers were used for first-strand cDNA, which covered alpha and beta chains. With a V-primer adapter and a constant-region primer, TCRs were amplified for about 22 PCR cycles. Isolated mRNA underwent amplification via in vitro transcription. TCRdb analysed the reads with MiXCR anew, one entry per CDR3 protein. Of around 99,000 distinct CDR3 sequences in the sample, 9.4% were seen once. This clonotype was observed at least ten times.

The source is a male donor with prostate cancer. Sequencing used PBMCs, obtained before treatment. V and J are TRBV28 and TRBJ1-1, with 9 bases lining up with TRBD1. CDR3 in amino acids: CASSSPGQGNTEAFF. CDR3 sequence (DNA): TGTGCCAGCAGTTCCCCGGGACAGGGGAACACTGAAGCTTTCTTT.